This TCR beta chain was identified during a study of siplizumab effects on memory and regulatory T cells. Study outcomes and limitations: Mappable alloreactive CD4+ clones were on average about 70% Treg-derived with siplizumab, around 30% in controls. In roughly 75-96% of proliferating CD4+ or CD8+ clones, a naive or memory phenotype could not be assigned. Naive T cells appeared more diverse than memory cells and seemed to be major alloresponse contributors.

As regards this clone: As yet, its antigen is unknown.

Trimming stripped 1 base from V and 1 base from J, with 9 bases between. This CDR3 contains 14 residues. The germline V gene encodes CDR1 SGHDT and CDR2 YYEEEE. Profiling relied on immunoSEQ multiplex PCR, and the TCRdb table lists in-frame clones only, not all of them. This table has 50,000 or so clones, over 90% appearing once. The sequenced sample consisted of CD8+ T cells sorted from blood. The TCR sequence derives from a human donor in good health. The chain employs TRBV5-6 and TRBJ2-7; D possibly uses TRBD1 or TRBD2 (5 bases each). The CDR3 coding sequence is TGTGCCAGCAGCTTGTGGGGACGGTCCTACGAGCAGTACTTC. Amino acid sequence: CASSLWGRSYEQYF. The variable domain in full, completed from reference TRBV5-6 and TRBJ2-7, reads DAGVTQSPTHLIKTRGQQVTLRCSPKSGHDTVSWYQQALGQGPQFIFQYYEEEERQRGNFPDRFSGHQFPNYSSELNVNALLLGDSALYLCASSLWGRSYEQYFGPGTRLTVT.